This T cell receptor (beta chain) stems from a study of T cells after posttransplantation cyclophosphamide. Whole-study results and caveats: Later post-transplant blood repertoires were often dominated by donor CD8+ memory clones. Blood and skin or GI T cell repertoires showed limited TRB overlap. Recipient CMV seropositivity and CMV reactivation strongly tracked TRB clonality.

Sequencing used immunoSEQ multiplex PCR; TCRdb keeps in-frame clones, though not all of them. Singletons are absent from the sample, which has over 30,000 clones. The related graft donor's blood sample was taken on the day of bone marrow donation. This clone was picked up many times. What it binds is not known. CDR3 length equals 12 residues. Trimming stripped 5 bases from V and 5 bases from J, with 9 bases between. Germline lookup yields CDR1 KGHSH and CDR2 LQKENI. The chain links TRBV18 to TRBJ1-2; D remains ambiguous. Sequencing input: PBMCs. This receptor was identified in a girl between 5 and 17 years old in good health, CMV-negative, and a related stem cell transplant donor. DNA for the CDR3: TGTGCCAGCTCAGCGAGGGAATATGGCTACACCTTC. This translates into CASSAREYGYTF.